These 10 T cell receptor beta chains originate from one sample sequenced in a study of CD8 T cells in ankylosing spondylitis. Study-wide results and limits: A motif of 7 to 9 highly homologous TCR beta variants was seen as apparently characteristic of ankylosing spondylitis blood.

TCRdb redid the calling of the 5' RACE reads with MiXCR, one entry per CDR3 protein. This table has approximately 540,000 distinct CDR3 sequences, 10% to 15% appearing once. Their target antigens are unknown. The sample comprised blood, either unsorted or a sorted T cell fraction (not recorded which). The receptors were sampled from a male donor with ankylosing spondylitis.

The genes are TRBV27 and TRBJ2-1, with D tentatively TRBD2 (5 bases). The germline V and J ends were trimmed by 6 bases and 0 bases, with 12 bases remaining between them. The CDR3 runs 15 residues. The V gene's germline CDR1 is MNHEY and CDR2 SMNVEV (reference sequence). The CDR3 DNA reads as TGTGCCAGCAGGGGTAGCGACTACTCCTACAATGAGCAGTTCTTC. Translating it yields CASRGSDYSYNEQFF.

The V and J genes are TRBV11-1 and TRBJ2-1; the match to TRBD2 covers 8 bases. Germline CDR1 and CDR2: SGHAT and FQDESV (reference sequence). The J segment lost 9 bases and the V segment lost 5 bases, leaving 12 bases of the junction unmatched. The CDR3 runs 15 residues. The CDR3, as DNA: TGTGCCAGCAGCCTCGCGAGCGGGAGCCTTGGTGAGCAGTTCTTC. Its translation is CASSLASGSLGEQFF.

This clonotype was seen many times. The V and J genes are TRBV11-2 and TRBJ2-2, with 7 nucleotides matching TRBD1. The CDR3 contains 15 residues. V lost 6 bases to trimming and J lost 1 base; unmatched junction nucleotides: 5. Germline V gene lookup returns CDR1 SGHAT and CDR2 FQNNGV. The CDR3 protein is CASRYRGQNTGELFF. Here the CDR3 DNA reads TGTGCCAGCAGGTACAGGGGACAGAACACCGGGGAGCTGTTTTTT.

V gene TRBV12-5 combines with J gene TRBJ1-1; TRBD1 is a possible D gene (6 bases). Germline V CDR1 and CDR2: LGHNT, FRNRAP. V lost 6 bases to trimming and J lost 4 bases, with 12 bases between them. This CDR3 is built from 13 residues. DNA of the CDR3: TGTGCTAGTGGCTCAGGGGTGGGCACTGAAGCTTTCTTT. It is translated as CASGSGVGTEAFF.

This clonotype has just a few counts. The chain is built from TRBV5-6 and TRBJ1-1; the D gene is possibly TRBD1 (5 bases). Germline V gene data show CDR1 as SGHDT and CDR2 as YYEEEE. Trimming took 4 bases from V and 0 from J, leaving 16 bases between them. CDR3 size: 16 residues. DNA for the CDR3: TGTGCCAGCAGCCCCAATCGGGGGTCCATGAACACTGAAGCTTTCTTT. This translates into CASSPNRGSMNTEAFF.

This clonotype has a handful of counts. The CDR3 DNA reads TGTGCCATCAGTGAGTCGGGGACTAGCGTTGAGGGTGAGCAGTTCTTC. This sequence encodes CAISESGTSVEGEQFF. The genes are TRBV10-3 and TRBJ2-1, with 10 bases aligning to TRBD2. Germline CDR1 is ENHRY and CDR2 is SYGVKD. CDR3 length: 16 amino acids. Trimming cost V 0 bases and J 9 bases; bases outside gene matches: 8.

This clonotype was detected many times. The V gene is TRBV12-3 or TRBV12-4, the J gene TRBJ2-2; the D is unclear. The CDR3 is made up of 13 amino acids. V was clipped by 6 bases and J by 4 bases, with 9 bases between them. In DNA, the CDR3 is TGTGCCAGCAGAAAAGACATCACCGGGGAGCTGTTTTTT. The encoded protein is CASRKDITGELFF.

The chain joins TRBV7-8 to TRBJ2-1, with TRBD1 matching 8 bases. Germline V gene sequence: CDR1 SGHVS, CDR2 FQNEAQ. With V trimmed by 1 base and J by 7 bases, 9 bases remained unmatched. The CDR3 is made up of 16 amino acids. CDR3 sequence reads: CASSLVTGALGNEQFF. The CDR3 DNA follows: TGTGCCAGCAGCTTAGTGACAGGGGCCTTGGGGAATGAGCAGTTCTTC.

The sample holds many counts of this clonotype. The V and J genes are TRBV20-1 and TRBJ2-3; D is unclear. The CDR3 extends over 14 amino acids. The germline V and J ends were trimmed by 2 bases and 4 bases, with 13 bases remaining between them. The germline CDR1 and CDR2 sequences are DFQATT and SNEGSKA (reference sequence). CDR3 bases: TGCAGTGCTAGACTTCTGGAACGGTCAGATACGCAGTATTTT. This codes for CSARLLERSDTQYF.

The chain uses TRBV4-2 and TRBJ2-7, with unresolved D. With 2 bases removed from V and 2 bases from J, the gap between germline ends came to 4 bases. CDR1 LGHNA and CDR2 YNFKEQ come from the germline V gene. This CDR3 has 12 residues. The CDR3 DNA reads as TGTGCCAGCAGCCAAAACGCCTACGAGCAGTACTTC. Its translation: CASSQNAYEQYF.